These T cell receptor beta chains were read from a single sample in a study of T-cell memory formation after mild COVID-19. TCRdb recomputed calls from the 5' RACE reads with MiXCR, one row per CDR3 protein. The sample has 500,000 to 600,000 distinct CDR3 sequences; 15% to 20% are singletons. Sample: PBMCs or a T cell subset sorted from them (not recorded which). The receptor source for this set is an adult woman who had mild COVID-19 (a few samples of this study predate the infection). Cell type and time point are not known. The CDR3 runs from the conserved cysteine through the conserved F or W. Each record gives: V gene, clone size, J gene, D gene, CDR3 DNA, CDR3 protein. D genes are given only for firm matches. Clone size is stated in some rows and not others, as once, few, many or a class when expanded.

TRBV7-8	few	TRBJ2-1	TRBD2	TGTGCCAGCAGCCCCAGGAGGGATAGCGGGAGGATCAATGAGCAGTTCTTC	CASSPRRDSGRINEQFF
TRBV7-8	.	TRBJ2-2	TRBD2	TGTGCCAGCAGGCTACGCCGGGGGGGGAACACCGGGGAGCTGTTTTTT	CASRLRRGGNTGELFF
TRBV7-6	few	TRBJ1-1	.	TGTGCCAGCAGCGATAGATATCAACGGGGTCTGAACACTGAAGCTTTCTTT	CASSDRYQRGLNTEAFF
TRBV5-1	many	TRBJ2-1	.	TGCGCCAGCAGTAACGGTATTTCTACCAATGAGCAGTTCTTC	CASSNGISTNEQFF
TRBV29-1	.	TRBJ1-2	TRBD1	TGCAGCGTCCTCCTGGGGGACAGGGGCTACGGCTACACCTTC	CSVLLGDRGYGYTF
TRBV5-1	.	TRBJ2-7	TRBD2	TGCGCCAGCAGCCCGGGACTAGGTTACTACGAGCAGTACTTC	CASSPGLGYYEQYF
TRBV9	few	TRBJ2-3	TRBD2	TGTGCCAGCAGCGTAGATGGACTAGCGGGCACAGATACGCAGTATTTT	CASSVDGLAGTDTQYF
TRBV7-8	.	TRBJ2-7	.	TGTGCCAGCAGCTTAAAGGTTTCGGGGAACGAGCAGTACTTC	CASSLKVSGNEQYF
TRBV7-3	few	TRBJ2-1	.	TGTGCCAGCAGCTTACGACAGACCTCCTACAATGAGCAGTTCTTC	CASSLRQTSYNEQFF
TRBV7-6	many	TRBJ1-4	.	TGTGCCAGCAGCTTAACTCGGCTTGGTGAAAAACTGTTTTTT	CASSLTRLGEKLFF
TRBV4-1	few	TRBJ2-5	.	TGCGCCAGCAGCCAAGGTGGAATCGGGGAGACCCAGTACTTC	CASSQGGIGETQYF
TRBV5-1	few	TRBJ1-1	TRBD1	TGCGCCAGCAGCGCCTTGCCAGGGGGCGCCAGGGGCACTGAAGCTTTCTTT	CASSALPGGARGTEAFF
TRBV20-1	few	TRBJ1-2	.	TGCAGTGCTAGAGCTCGTCAGGGGTCGGCCTATGGCTACACCTTC	CSARARQGSAYGYTF
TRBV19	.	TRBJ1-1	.	TGTGCCAGTAGTATATTCCTACAGGGCAGGGTCACTGAAGCTTTCTTT	CASSIFLQGRVTEAFF
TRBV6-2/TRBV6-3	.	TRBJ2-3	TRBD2	TGTGCCAGCAGTTACTCGACAGCGGGAGGGCCCGATACGCAGTATTTT	CASSYSTAGGPDTQYF
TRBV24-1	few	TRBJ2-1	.	TGTGCCACCAGTGACCCACGACCGACGAGCTCCTACAATGAGCAGTTCTTC	CATSDPRPTSSYNEQFF
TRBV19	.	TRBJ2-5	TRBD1	TGTGCCAGTAGCCTAAAGGGGGCGAAGGAGACCCAGTACTTC	CASSLKGAKETQYF
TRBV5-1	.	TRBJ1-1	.	TGCGCCAGCAGCCCCCTAAAGGCGGGCGCTGAAGCTTTCTTT	CASSPLKAGAEAFF
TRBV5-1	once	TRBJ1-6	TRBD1	TGCGCCAGCAGCCCGGGACAGGGACGCGCCTATAATTCACCCCTCCACTTT	CASSPGQGRAYNSPLHF
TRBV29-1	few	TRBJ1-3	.	TGCAGCGTTCCCAAGGGAAACACCATATATTTT	CSVPKGNTIYF
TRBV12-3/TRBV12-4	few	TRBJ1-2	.	TGTGCCAGCAGTTTAGAGGAGGACACTTGGACCTTC	CASSLEEDTWTF
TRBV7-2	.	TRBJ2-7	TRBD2	TGTGCCAGCAGCTTAGCGGAAACTAGCGGGAGGTCCGAGCAGTACTTC	CASSLAETSGRSEQYF
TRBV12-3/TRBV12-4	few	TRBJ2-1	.	TGTGCCAGCCGCCCCGGAGTGGAGAATGAGCAGTTCTTC	CASRPGVENEQFF
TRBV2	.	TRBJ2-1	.	TGTGCCAGCAGTGAGGGAGGAGGTAGCTTCAATGAGCAGTTCTTC	CASSEGGGSFNEQFF
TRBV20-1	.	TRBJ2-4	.	TGCAGTGCTAGATCAAAGACCGTGATCGGCAACATTCAGTACTTC	CSARSKTVIGNIQYF
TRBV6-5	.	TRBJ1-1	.	TGTGCCAGCTTTGGGAACCGTGGCGTCGAAGCTTTCTTT	CASFGNRGVEAFF
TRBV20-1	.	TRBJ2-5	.	TGCAGTGCTGCCGGGTCAATTGCACAAGAGACCCAGTACTTC	CSAAGSIAQETQYF
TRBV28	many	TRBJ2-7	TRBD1	TGTGCCAGCAGTATACAGGGGTACGAGCAGTACTTC	CASSIQGYEQYF
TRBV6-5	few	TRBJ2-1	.	TGTGCCAGCAGGCCCCCGGGATCCTACAATGAGCAGTTCTTC	CASRPPGSYNEQFF
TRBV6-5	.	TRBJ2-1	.	TGTGCCAGCCGGGGAGCCCCCTACAATGAGCAGTTCTTC	CASRGAPYNEQFF
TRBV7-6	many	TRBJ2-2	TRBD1	TGTGCCAGCAACACTCCGGGACAGGGAAACGGGGAGCTGTTTTTT	CASNTPGQGNGELFF
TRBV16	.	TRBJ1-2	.	TGTGCCAGCAGCCACCCGGGGGCTAACTATGGCTACACCTTC	CASSHPGANYGYTF
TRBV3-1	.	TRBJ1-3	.	TGTGCCAGCAGCCAACTTGGGAACACCATATATTTT	CASSQLGNTIYF
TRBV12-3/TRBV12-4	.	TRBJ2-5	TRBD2	TGTGCCAGCAGTTCTCTGGGCGGGGGGCTTACTTTC	CASSSLGGGLTF
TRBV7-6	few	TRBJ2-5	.	TGTGCCAGCAGCTCCTTATTTGGCGGGAACGAAGAGACCCAGTACTTC	CASSSLFGGNEETQYF
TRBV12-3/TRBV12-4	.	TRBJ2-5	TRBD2	TGTGCCAGCAGTCCAGGACTAGCTCCCCAGTACTTC	CASSPGLAPQYF
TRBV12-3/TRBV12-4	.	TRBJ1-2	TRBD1	TGTGCCAGCAGTACCGGGACAGGTCTTGGCTACACCTTC	CASSTGTGLGYTF
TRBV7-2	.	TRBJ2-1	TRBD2	TGTGCCAGCAGCCTTCCCGGGGCGGGAGGGCCTGGTTCCTATGAGCAGTTCTTC	CASSLPGAGGPGSYEQFF
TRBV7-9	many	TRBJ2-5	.	TGTGCCAGCAGCTTAGATAGGGTACCCCAAGAGACCCAGTACTTC	CASSLDRVPQETQYF
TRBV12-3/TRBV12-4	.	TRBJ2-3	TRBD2	TGTGCCAGCAGTTTAGCGCGTCGGGGACTAGCCGATAGCACAGATACGCAGTATTTT	CASSLARRGLADSTDTQYF
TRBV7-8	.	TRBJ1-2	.	TGTGCCAGCAGCGGATATGGTAGGGATGGTGACTATGGCTACACCTTC	CASSGYGRDGDYGYTF
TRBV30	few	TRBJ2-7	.	TGTGCCTGGACGGACAAGACCTACGAGCAGTACTTC	CAWTDKTYEQYF
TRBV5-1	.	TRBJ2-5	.	TGCGCCAGCAGCTCCACAGGGTTGGGAGAGACCCAGTACTTC	CASSSTGLGETQYF
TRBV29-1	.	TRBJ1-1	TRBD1	TGCAGCGTTGAGGGACAGGGGACTGAAGCTTTCTTT	CSVEGQGTEAFF
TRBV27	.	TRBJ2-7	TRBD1	TGTGCCAGCAGTCCACGACAGGGAACCAACTCCTACGAGCAGTACTTC	CASSPRQGTNSYEQYF
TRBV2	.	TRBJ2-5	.	TGTGCCAGCAGGACCAAAGAGACCCAGTACTTC	CASRTKETQYF
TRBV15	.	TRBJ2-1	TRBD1	TGTGCCACCAGCAGGCCCCGGGACAGGGCGGCCAATGAGCAGTTCTTC	CATSRPRDRAANEQFF
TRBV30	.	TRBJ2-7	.	TGTGCCTGGCAGACGAAGGGGAGCTCCTACGAGCAGTACTTC	CAWQTKGSSYEQYF
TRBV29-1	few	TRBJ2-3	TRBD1	TGCAGCGTTGCCAGGGGGCAGGGCACAGATACGCAGTATTTT	CSVARGQGTDTQYF
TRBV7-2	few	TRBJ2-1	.	TGTGCCAGCAGCTTAGTGTCTAGCTATGTAGGCAATGAGCAGTTCTTC	CASSLVSSYVGNEQFF
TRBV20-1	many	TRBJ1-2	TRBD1	TGCAGTGCTAGAGCCGGGACAGGGAACTATGGCTACACCTTC	CSARAGTGNYGYTF
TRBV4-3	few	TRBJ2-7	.	TGCGCCAGCAGCCAAGATTTAGACTTCTTCTACGAGCAGTACTTC	CASSQDLDFFYEQYF
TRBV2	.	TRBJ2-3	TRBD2	TGTGCCAGCAGCGATGGACTAGCGGGGGATGCAGATACGCAGTATTTT	CASSDGLAGDADTQYF
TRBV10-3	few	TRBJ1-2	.	TGTGCCATCAGCAACGACGGCTATGGCTACACCTTC	CAISNDGYGYTF
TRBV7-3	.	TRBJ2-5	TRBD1	TGTGCCAGCAGCCTCCACAGGGGACGAGAGACCCAGTACTTC	CASSLHRGRETQYF
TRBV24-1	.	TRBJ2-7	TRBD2	TGTGCCACCAGTGATCGCACCGGGACTAGCGACGAGCAGTACTTC	CATSDRTGTSDEQYF
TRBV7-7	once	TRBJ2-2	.	TGTGCCAGCAGCGACGCGACAGGAAACACCGGGGAGCTGTTTTTT	CASSDATGNTGELFF
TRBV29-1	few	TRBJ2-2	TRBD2	TGCAGCGTTGGAATAGCTAGCGGGAGTGTAGGGGAGCTGTTTTTT	CSVGIASGSVGELFF
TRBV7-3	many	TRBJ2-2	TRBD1	TGTGCCAGCAGCCGAGGGACAGGGGGAATGGTGTCCGGGGAGCTGTTTTTT	CASSRGTGGMVSGELFF
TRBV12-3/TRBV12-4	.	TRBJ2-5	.	TGTGCCACCCAAGACAGTCCCCAAGAGACCCAGTACTTC	CATQDSPQETQYF